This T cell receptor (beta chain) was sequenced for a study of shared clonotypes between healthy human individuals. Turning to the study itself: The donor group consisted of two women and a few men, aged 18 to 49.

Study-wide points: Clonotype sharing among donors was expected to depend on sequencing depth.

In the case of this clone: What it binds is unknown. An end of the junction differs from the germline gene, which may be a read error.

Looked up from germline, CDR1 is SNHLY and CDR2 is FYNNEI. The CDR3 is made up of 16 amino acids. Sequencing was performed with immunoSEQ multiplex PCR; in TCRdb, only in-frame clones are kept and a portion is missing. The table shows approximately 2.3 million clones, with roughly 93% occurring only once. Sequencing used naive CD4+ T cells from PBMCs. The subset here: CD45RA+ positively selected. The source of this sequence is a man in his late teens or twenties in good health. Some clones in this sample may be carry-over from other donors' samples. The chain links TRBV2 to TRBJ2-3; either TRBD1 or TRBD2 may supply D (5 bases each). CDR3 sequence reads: CASSEGTAFSTDTQYF. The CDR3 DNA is TGTGCCAGCAGCGAAGGGACGGCCTTTAGCACAGATACGCAGTATTTT.